This T cell receptor (beta chain) was recovered during a study of neurological immune-mediated disorders. Notes on the study in general: No CDR3 amino acid sequences were shared by expanded clones across subjects, suggesting private repertoires in all groups. Among 34 multiple sclerosis patients, phylogenetic grouping put the repertoires of 18 into a single related-CDR3 cluster, a possible signature.

Via MiXCR, TCRdb re-called the 5' RACE reads, giving one row per CDR3 protein. The data contain 70,000 or so distinct CDR3 sequences, roughly 3.1% of them singletons. The table lists this clonotype with many counts. The antigen is unknown. V dropped 4 bases and J dropped 6; count of bases not matched to a gene: 5. CDR1 and CDR2 (germline): SGHRS, YFSETQ. CDR3 length equals 15 residues. What was sequenced was PBMCs. The source is a woman aged 45-65 years with multiple sclerosis. The chain recombines TRBV5-1 with TRBJ2-1; 12 bases fit TRBD2. CDR3: CASSLAGGPGNEQFF. The DNA of the CDR3 is TGCGCCAGCAGCCTAGCGGGAGGGCCGGGCAATGAGCAGTTCTTC.